This T cell receptor (beta chain) emerged from a study of neurological immune-mediated disorders. Findings and limits, study-wide: One cluster of related CDR3 sequences contained, by phylogenetic grouping, the repertoires of 18 of 34 multiple sclerosis patients and formed a possible signature. There was no clinical or MRI feature that was associated with the multiple sclerosis repertoire cluster.

Trimming left V 6 bases short and J 2 bases short, with 6 bases between. The CDR3 runs 12 residues. TCRdb called the 5' RACE reads again in MiXCR, with one record for every CDR3 protein. The table has about 82,000 distinct CDR3 sequences, 2% to 3% seen once; the top ten hold more than 0.95%. This clonotype was seen repeatedly, ten times or more. Antigen: not known. What was sequenced was PBMCs. This clonotype was sampled from a woman younger than 45 with multiple sclerosis. The chain is built from TRBV12-3 or TRBV12-4 and TRBJ2-3; unclear D gene. The DNA of the CDR3 is TGTGCCAGCAGGGATTACACAGATACGCAGTATTTT. Its protein is CASRDYTDTQYF.